These 29 T cell receptor beta chains were sequenced from one sample in a study of OX40 agonist ivuxolimab in advanced cancers. The library was generated by the immunoSEQ multiplex PCR assay. Sourced from immuneACCESS, this table was stored by TCRdb with only in-frame sequences that have V and J called. A share of the clones is absent; for the studies checked, an unresolved V gene accounts for under half, and the remainder has no known explanation. The sample has about 35,000 clones on record, roughly 82% of them singletons. The ten largest clones take up around a quarter of the sample. Here the sequenced sample was CD4+ or CD8+ T cells sorted from blood, taken in a trial of the OX40 agonist ivuxolimab. Source of these receptors: an adult with an advanced solid tumor such as melanoma, head and neck, liver or kidney cancer.

Written as DNA, the CDR3 is TGTGCCAGCAGCTCCGGGCTAGGAGAAAAACTGTTTTTT. It specifies CASSSGLGEKLFF. V gene TRBV13 combines with J gene TRBJ1-4, with D unclear. This CDR3 is built from 13 residues. Trimming stripped 4 bases from V and 8 bases from J, with 11 bases between. Germline lookup yields CDR1 PRHDT and CDR2 FYEKMQ (reference sequence).

J is TRBJ2-7 and V is TRBV6-1; D perhaps matches TRBD1 (5 bases). Per the germline V gene, CDR1 is MNHNS and CDR2 is SASEGT. Trimming took off 2 bases at V and 2 bases at J, with 10 bases between the two ends. The CDR3 runs 14 residues. The CDR3 DNA reads as TGTGCCAGCAGTGAAAGGGGCGGAACCTACGAGCAGTACTTC. The encoded protein is CASSERGGTYEQYF.

The chain carries TRBV28 and TRBJ1-1; possible D gene TRBD1, 5 bases. The CDR3 is made up of 14 amino acids. CDR1 and CDR2 from the germline V gene are MDHEN and SYDVKM. Trimming took off 3 bases at V and 4 bases at J, with 12 bases between the two ends. The CDR3: CASSFWAQGTEAFF. CDR3 sequence (DNA): TGTGCCAGCAGTTTCTGGGCCCAGGGCACTGAAGCTTTCTTT.

This chain joins TRBV7-9 and TRBJ2-7, with a weak D call TRBD1 (5 bases). V was cut by 4 bases and J by 0 bases, with 13 bases left in between. CDR1 and CDR2 from the germline V gene are SEHNR and FQNEAQ (reference sequence). The CDR3 runs 15 residues. CDR3 loop: CASSSNIDSSYEQYF. The CDR3 region has the DNA TGTGCCAGCAGCTCTAACATAGACAGCTCCTACGAGCAGTACTTC.

About this clone itself: One junction end does not reproduce the germline sequence, and a read error may be involved. The V call is TRBV7-7, the J call TRBJ2-5; 8 bases fit TRBD1. The CDR3 has 15 residues. The germline V gene has CDR1 SSHAT and CDR2 FNYEAQ (reference sequence). The CDR3 loop reads CASSLVDRGVETQYF. The CDR3 DNA reads TGTGCTAGCAGCCTCGTCGACAGGGGAGTGGAGACCCAGTACTTC.

The V gene is TRBV6-1, the J gene TRBJ1-1; D is uncertain. Germline loops: CDR1 MNHNS, CDR2 SASEGT. V was shortened by 2 bases and J by 1 base, with 8 bases between the two germline ends. This CDR3 is 14 amino acids long. The CDR3 reads CASSESSGNTEAFF. DNA for the CDR3: TGTGCCAGCAGTGAATCGTCAGGGAACACTGAAGCTTTCTTT.

This sequence joins TRBV2 and TRBJ2-7; 7 bases fit TRBD2. CDR1 and CDR2 from the germline V gene are SNHLY and FYNNEI. The length of the CDR3 is 16 residues. Trimming took 4 bases from V and 3 from J; bases not matched to a gene: 12. This CDR3 is CASSVLSLAAFYEQYF. The CDR3 DNA follows: TGTGCCAGCAGTGTATTGTCGCTAGCGGCGTTCTACGAGCAGTACTTC.

This chain connects TRBV9 to TRBJ2-3; the match to TRBD2 covers 13 bases. V gave up 3 bases and J gave up 6 bases; unmatched junction bases: 10. The CDR3 runs 17 residues. Germline V gives CDR1 SGDLS, CDR2 YYNGEE. The DNA for the CDR3 is TGTGCCAGCAGCGCCTCCGGACTAGCGGGAGTAGCGGATACGCAGTATTTT. This codes for CASSASGLAGVADTQYF. The full variable domain, in which reference TRBV9 and TRBJ2-3 provide the parts outside the CDR3, is DSGVTQTPKHLITATGQRVTLRCSPRSGDLSVYWYQQSLDQGLQFLIQYYNGEERAKGNILERFSAQQFPDLHSELNLSSLELGDSALYFCASSASGLAGVADTQYFGPGTRLTVL.

V is TRBV28 and J is TRBJ2-7, with TRBD2 matching 11 bases. V was clipped by 5 bases and J by 4 bases; unmatched bases: 13. CDR3 length: 17 residues. Germline-derived CDR1 and CDR2 are MDHEN and SYDVKM. In nucleotides, the CDR3 is TGTGCCAGCAGTCCATACCGACTAGCGGGACAAAGTTACGAGCAGTACTTC. Translation gives CASSPYRLAGQSYEQYF.

The chain is built from TRBV7-2 and TRBJ2-5, with D possibly TRBD2 on 7 matching bases. This CDR3 is built from 13 residues. The V end lost 8 bases, the J end lost 5 bases, and 15 bases lay between the germline ends. Germline assignment: CDR1 SGHTA and CDR2 FQGNSA. The CDR3 DNA is TGTGCCAGCGAGGGGGGACTATCGGAGACCCAGTACTTC. Its translation: CASEGGLSETQYF.

This chain joins TRBV6-1 and TRBJ2-7; D ambiguous. Germline loops: CDR1 MNHNS, CDR2 SASEGT. The CDR3 is 11 amino acids. Trimming pared 5 bases from V and 6 bases from J, leaving 8 bases between. The CDR3 sequence is CASSYPSEQYF. The CDR3 DNA sequence: TGTGCCAGCAGTTATCCCAGCGAGCAGTACTTC.

The V and J genes are TRBV7-9 and TRBJ1-3, with D unclear. Germline values: CDR1 SEHNR, CDR2 FQNEAQ (reference sequence). Trimming took 7 bases from V and 0 from J, leaving 19 bases between them. The CDR3 sequence is 17 residues long. CDR3 protein: CASNAVEGRSSGNTIYF. CDR3 coding DNA: TGTGCCAGCAACGCCGTCGAAGGGCGGAGCTCTGGAAACACCATATATTTT. The full variable domain, rest sourced from reference TRBV7-9 and TRBJ1-3, is DTGVSQNPRHKITKRGQNVTFRCDPISEHNRLYWYRQTLGQGPEFLTYFQNEAQLEKSRLLSDRFSAERPKGSFSTLEIQRTEQGDSAMYLCASNAVEGRSSGNTIYFGEGSWLTVV.

This chain connects TRBV7-6 to TRBJ1-1; a weak D match, TRBD1 (6 bases). This CDR3 spans 14 amino acids. Germline CDR1 is SGHVS and CDR2 is FNYEAQ. Trimming shortened V by 5 bases and J by 3 bases, and 13 bases separated the two germline ends. The CDR3 here is CASSPGTPYTEAFF. The CDR3 DNA reads TGTGCCAGCAGCCCCGGGACACCTTACACTGAAGCTTTCTTT.

The rearrangement joins TRBV4-1 to TRBJ2-1; maybe TRBD1 (5 bases). Trimming stripped 1 base from V and 2 bases from J, with 12 bases between. Germline-derived CDR1 and CDR2 are MGHRA and YSYEKL. This CDR3 is 16 amino acids long. The CDR3 protein is CASSQVSGQTYNEQFF. CDR3 nucleotides: TGCGCCAGCAGCCAAGTGTCAGGACAAACCTACAATGAGCAGTTCTTC.

The V and J genes are TRBV28 and TRBJ1-2; D may be TRBD1 (6 bases). This CDR3 comprises 14 residues. The V gene's germline CDR1 is MDHEN and CDR2 SYDVKM. V was pared by 5 bases and J by 3 bases, with 13 bases between. CDR3 residues: CASSNQGWDYGYTF. The CDR3 coding sequence is TGTGCCAGCAGTAACCAGGGGTGGGACTATGGCTACACCTTC.

The chain has TRBV7-8 and TRBJ1-6, with D possibly matching TRBD1 (6 bases). Per the germline V gene, CDR1 is SGHVS and CDR2 is FQNEAQ. Deletions cut 3 bases from V and 5 bases from J, with 11 bases between. The CDR3 spans 15 residues. The CDR3 protein is CASSLGGPHNSPLHF. The CDR3 DNA follows: TGTGCCAGCAGCTTGGGGGGCCCTCATAATTCACCCCTCCACTTT.

This clone was observed a handful of times. This chain links TRBV5-4 with TRBJ2-7, with D perhaps matching TRBD1 (5 bases). The germline V gene encodes CDR1 SGHNT and CDR2 YYREEE (reference sequence). The V end lost 4 bases, the J end lost 2 bases, and 13 bases lay between the germline ends. The CDR3 length is 14 residues. The CDR3 protein is CASSMPDNTYEQYF. The CDR3 DNA reads as TGTGCCAGCAGCATGCCGGACAATACCTACGAGCAGTACTTC.

The chain is built from TRBV7-9 and TRBJ2-1; a weak D match, TRBD2 (5 bases). CDR1 SEHNR and CDR2 FQNEAQ come from the germline V gene (reference sequence). Trimming shortened V by 5 bases and J by 5 bases, and 22 bases separated the two germline ends. The CDR3 length is 17 residues. The CDR3 protein is CASSLPERLHGDNEQFF. The CDR3 nucleotides read TGTGCCAGCAGCCTCCCCGAAAGACTACACGGCGACAATGAGCAGTTCTTC.

V usage is TRBV27 and J usage is TRBJ1-5; TRBD1 is a possible D gene (5 bases). The CDR3 runs 17 residues. V dropped 0 bases and J dropped 0 bases, with 12 bases sitting between them. Germline V CDR1 and CDR2: MNHEY, SMNVEV (reference sequence). The CDR3 reads CASSLSSGYSSNQPQHF. The DNA of the CDR3 is TGTGCCAGCAGTTTATCTTCAGGGTACTCTAGCAATCAGCCCCAGCATTTT.

The CDR3 DNA follows: TGTGCCAGCAGTTTGCGGGGCGCGGACACTGAAGCTTTCTTT. Translated: CASSLRGADTEAFF. The chain is built from TRBV28 and TRBJ1-1, with a weak D call TRBD1 (5 bases). V was trimmed by 3 bases and J by 3 bases, leaving 11 bases between them. Germline CDR1 is MDHEN and CDR2 is SYDVKM. The CDR3 runs 14 residues.

The chain employs TRBV28 and TRBJ2-1; 15 bases align to TRBD2. Trimming cost V 3 bases and J 2 bases; bases outside gene matches: 8. This CDR3 spans 19 amino acids. CDR1 is MDHEN and CDR2 is SYDVKM in the germline V gene. CDR3 protein: CASSFPSGTSGGPYNEQFF. The CDR3, as DNA: TGTGCCAGCAGTTTCCCCTCCGGGACTAGCGGGGGGCCCTACAATGAGCAGTTCTTC.

The chain uses TRBV28 and TRBJ2-7; 16 bases match TRBD2. CDR3 length equals 17 residues. Looked up from germline, CDR1 is MDHEN and CDR2 is SYDVKM. V shed 5 bases, J shed 7 bases, and the junction held 11 bases outside the gene matches. Here the CDR3 reads CASSLRGLAGGPGEQYF. The CDR3 coding sequence is TGTGCCAGCAGTCTCAGGGGACTAGCGGGAGGGCCGGGAGAGCAGTACTTC.

The chain combines TRBV6-4 with TRBJ1-5; D gene ambiguous. The length of the CDR3 is 13 residues. Looked up from germline, CDR1 is MRHNA and CDR2 is SNTAGT. Trimming shortened V by 3 bases and J by 0 bases, and 3 bases separated the two germline ends. The CDR3 DNA reads TGTGCCAGCAGTGAAGGTAGCAATCAGCCCCAGCATTTT. It translates to CASSEGSNQPQHF.

This clone was seen only a few times. This chain links TRBV11-1 with TRBJ2-7, with 7 bases aligning to TRBD1. Germline-derived CDR1 and CDR2 are SGHAT and FQDESV (reference sequence). With V trimmed by 10 bases and J by 5 bases, 8 bases remained unmatched. This CDR3 comprises 12 residues. Here the CDR3 DNA reads TGTGCCACCTCCGGGACAGCCCACGAGCAGTACTTC. Its protein is CATSGTAHEQYF.

This chain links TRBV2 with TRBJ2-5, with D hard to call. With 6 bases removed from V and 2 bases from J, the gap between germline ends came to 7 bases. Germline-derived CDR1 and CDR2 are SNHLY and FYNNEI. The CDR3 loop spans 12 amino acids. Here the CDR3 DNA reads TGTGCCAGCAGAAAGGGACAAGAGACCCAGTACTTC. Encoded protein: CASRKGQETQYF.

This sequence joins TRBV28 and TRBJ1-5; D gene ambiguous. CDR1 is MDHEN, CDR2 SYDVKM, per germline. The V end lost 6 bases, the J end lost 4 bases, and 16 bases lay between the germline ends. The CDR3 extends over 15 amino acids. CDR3 sequence (DNA): TGTGCCAGCAGAAAGGACCAGGCGATTAATCAGCCCCAGCATTTT. Its protein product is CASRKDQAINQPQHF.

This clone was seen only a few times. V usage is TRBV6-1 and J usage is TRBJ2-7; 7 bases fit TRBD1. This CDR3 spans 14 amino acids. The V gene end was trimmed by 5 bases and the J gene end by 5 bases; junction bases not matched to a gene: 9. Germline V gene data show CDR1 as MNHNS and CDR2 as SASEGT. The CDR3 DNA is TGTGCCAGCAGTCATACAGGGGAAAGCGACGAGCAGTACTTC. This codes for CASSHTGESDEQYF.

V gene TRBV11-1 combines with J gene TRBJ2-5; 7 nucleotides match TRBD1. The CDR3 runs 13 residues. The V and J ends lost 5 bases and 5 bases, in that order; junction bases with no gene match: 5. Looked up from germline, CDR1 is SGHAT and CDR2 is FQDESV (reference sequence). For the CDR3, the DNA is TGTGCCAGCAGCACGACAGGGTGGGAGACCCAGTACTTC. This codes for CASSTTGWETQYF.

The CDR3 loop is CASSGQGFEKLFF. The CDR3 coding sequence is TGTGCCAGCAGTGGGCAGGGCTTTGAAAAACTGTTTTTT. The rearrangement joins TRBV13 to TRBJ1-4; a weak D match, TRBD1 (5 bases). Trimming removed 6 bases at V and 7 bases at J, with 12 bases between. The germline CDR1 and CDR2 sequences are PRHDT and FYEKMQ (reference sequence). This CDR3 has 13 amino acids. The entire variable domain, with the rest obtained from reference TRBV13 and TRBJ1-4, is as follows: AAGVIQSPRHLIKEKRETATLKCYPIPRHDTVYWYQQGPGQDPQFLISFYEKMQSDKGSIPDRFSAQQFSDYHSELNMSSLELGDSALYFCASSGQGFEKLFFGSGTQLSVL.